This record covers a single T cell receptor (beta chain). No antigen is known for it. The data originate from a study of shared clonotypes between healthy human individuals. Study-wide findings and caveats: Some clonotypes were shared by all four sorted-subset donors, while others were not shared. The non-shared ones had lower generation probabilities than the shared ones.

Cells designated naive CD8 were CD45RO-negative and were positively selected for CCR7, with terminally differentiated effector memory CD45RA+ cells excluded. Produced via immunoSEQ multiplex PCR; TCRdb's table is partial and in-frame only. This sample has under 1 million clones; approximately 96% occur once, and the top ten carry about 0.25%. The source is a man aged 25-40 years in good health. The sequenced material came from naive CD8+ T cells sorted from blood.

CDR3 amino acids: CASSQDRSENTGELFF. The CDR3 nucleotides are TGCGCCAGCAGCCAAGATCGGTCAGAGAACACCGGGGAGCTGTTTTTT. The chain joins TRBV4-1 to TRBJ2-2, with D unclear. Trimming pared 0 bases from V and 1 base from J, leaving 9 bases between. Per germline, CDR1 MGHRA and CDR2 YSYEKL. The CDR3 covers 16 residues.